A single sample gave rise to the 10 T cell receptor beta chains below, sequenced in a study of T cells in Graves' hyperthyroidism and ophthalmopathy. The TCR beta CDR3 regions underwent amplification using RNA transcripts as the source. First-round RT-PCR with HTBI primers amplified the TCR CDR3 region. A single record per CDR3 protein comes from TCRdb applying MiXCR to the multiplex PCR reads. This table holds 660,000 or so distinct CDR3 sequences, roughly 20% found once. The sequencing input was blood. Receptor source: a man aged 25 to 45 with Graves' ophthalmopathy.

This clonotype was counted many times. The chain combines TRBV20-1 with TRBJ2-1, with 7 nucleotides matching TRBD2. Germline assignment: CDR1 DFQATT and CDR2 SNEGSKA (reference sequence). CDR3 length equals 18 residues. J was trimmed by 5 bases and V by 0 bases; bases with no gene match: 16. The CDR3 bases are TGCAGTGCTAGAGATCTTGTCCGGGAGGCAAATGAGGACAATGAGCAGTTCTTC. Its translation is CSARDLVREANEDNEQFF.

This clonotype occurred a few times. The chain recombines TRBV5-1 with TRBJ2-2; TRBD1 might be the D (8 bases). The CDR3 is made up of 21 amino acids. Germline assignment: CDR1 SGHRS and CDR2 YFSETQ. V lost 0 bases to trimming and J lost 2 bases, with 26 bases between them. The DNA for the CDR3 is TGCGCCAGCAGCTTGGTTGGACAGGGAGGGCGCGGGAGCATCAACACCGGGGAGCTGTTTTTT. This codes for CASSLVGQGGRGSINTGELFF.

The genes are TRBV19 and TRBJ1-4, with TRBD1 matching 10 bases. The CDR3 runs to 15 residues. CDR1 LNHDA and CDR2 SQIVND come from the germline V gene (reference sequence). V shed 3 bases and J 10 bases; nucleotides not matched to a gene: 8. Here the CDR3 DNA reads TGTGCCAGTAGTATCCCTGGGACAGGGGAGAGAAAACTGTTTTTT. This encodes CASSIPGTGERKLFF.

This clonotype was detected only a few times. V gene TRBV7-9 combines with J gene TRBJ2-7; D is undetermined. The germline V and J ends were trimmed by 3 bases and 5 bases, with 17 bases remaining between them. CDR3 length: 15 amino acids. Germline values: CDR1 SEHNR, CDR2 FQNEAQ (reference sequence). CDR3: CASSLAGPKTHEQYF. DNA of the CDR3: TGTGCCAGCAGCTTGGCCGGGCCTAAAACCCACGAGCAGTACTTC.

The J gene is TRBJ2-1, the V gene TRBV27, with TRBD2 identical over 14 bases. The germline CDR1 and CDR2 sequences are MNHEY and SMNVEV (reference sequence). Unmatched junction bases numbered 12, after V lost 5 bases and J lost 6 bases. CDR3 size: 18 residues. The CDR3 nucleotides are TGTGCCAGCAGTGCCGACCGAAATGGACTAGCGGGGGGCAATGAGCAGTTCTTC. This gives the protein CASSADRNGLAGGNEQFF.

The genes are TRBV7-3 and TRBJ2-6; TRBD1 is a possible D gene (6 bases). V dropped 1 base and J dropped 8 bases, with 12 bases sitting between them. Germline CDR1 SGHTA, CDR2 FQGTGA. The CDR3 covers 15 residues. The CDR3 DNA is TGTGCCAGCAGCTTAAACCCTAGGGGGTCCAACGTCCTGACTTTC. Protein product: CASSLNPRGSNVLTF. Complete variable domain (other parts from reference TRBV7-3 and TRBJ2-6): GAGVSQTPSNKVTEKGKYVELRCDPISGHTALYWYRQSLGQGPEFLIYFQGTGAADDSGLPNDRFFAVRPEGSVSTLKIQRTERGDSAVYLCASSLNPRGSNVLTFGAGSRLTVL.

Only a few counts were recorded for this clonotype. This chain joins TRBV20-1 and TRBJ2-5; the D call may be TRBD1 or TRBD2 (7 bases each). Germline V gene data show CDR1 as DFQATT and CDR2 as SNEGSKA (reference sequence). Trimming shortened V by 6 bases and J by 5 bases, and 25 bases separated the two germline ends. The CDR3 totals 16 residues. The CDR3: CSAPRREGAWGETQYF. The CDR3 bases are TGCAGTGCGCCCCGCAGGGAGGGGGCTTGGGGGGAGACCCAGTACTTC.

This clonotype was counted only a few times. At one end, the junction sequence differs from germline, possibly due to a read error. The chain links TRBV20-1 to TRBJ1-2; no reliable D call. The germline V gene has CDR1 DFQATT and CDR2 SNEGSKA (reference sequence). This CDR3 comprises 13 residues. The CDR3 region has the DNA TGCAGTGCTAGAACCGCTGGGATCTATGGCTGCACCTTC. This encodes CSARTAGIYGCTF.

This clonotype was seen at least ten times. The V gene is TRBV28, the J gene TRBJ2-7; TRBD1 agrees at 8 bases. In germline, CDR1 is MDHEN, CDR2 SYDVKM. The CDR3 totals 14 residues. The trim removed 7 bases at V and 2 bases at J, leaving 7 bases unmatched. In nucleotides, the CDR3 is TGTGCCAGCACCCCCCAGGACAGGGCCTACGAGCAGTACTTC. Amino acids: CASTPQDRAYEQYF.

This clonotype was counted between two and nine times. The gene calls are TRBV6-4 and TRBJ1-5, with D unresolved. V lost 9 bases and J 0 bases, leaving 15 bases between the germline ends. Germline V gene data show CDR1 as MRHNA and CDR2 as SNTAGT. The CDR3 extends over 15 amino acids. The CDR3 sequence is CASSGGDPSNQPQHF. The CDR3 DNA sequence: TGTGCCAGTTCGGGCGGGGATCCTAGCAATCAGCCCCAGCATTTT.